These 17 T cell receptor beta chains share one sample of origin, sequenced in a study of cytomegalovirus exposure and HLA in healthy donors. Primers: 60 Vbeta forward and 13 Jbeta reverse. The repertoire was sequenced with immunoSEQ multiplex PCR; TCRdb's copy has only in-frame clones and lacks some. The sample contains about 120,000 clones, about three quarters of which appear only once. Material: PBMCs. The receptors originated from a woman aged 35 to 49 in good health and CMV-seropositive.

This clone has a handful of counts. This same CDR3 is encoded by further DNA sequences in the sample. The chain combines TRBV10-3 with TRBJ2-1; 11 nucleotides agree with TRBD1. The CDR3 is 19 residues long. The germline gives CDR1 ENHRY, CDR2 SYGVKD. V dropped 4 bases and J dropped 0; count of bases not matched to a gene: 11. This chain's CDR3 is CAISGPGQGATSSYNEQFF. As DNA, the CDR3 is TGTGCCATCAGTGGGCCTGGACAGGGGGCGACGAGCTCCTACAATGAGCAGTTCTTC.

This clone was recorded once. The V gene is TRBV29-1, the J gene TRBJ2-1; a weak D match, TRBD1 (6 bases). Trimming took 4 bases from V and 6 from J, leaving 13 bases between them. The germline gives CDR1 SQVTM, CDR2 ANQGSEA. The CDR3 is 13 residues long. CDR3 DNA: TGCAGCGTTGGACAGGTCGTGGCCAATGAGCAGTTCTTC. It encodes CSVGQVVANEQFF.

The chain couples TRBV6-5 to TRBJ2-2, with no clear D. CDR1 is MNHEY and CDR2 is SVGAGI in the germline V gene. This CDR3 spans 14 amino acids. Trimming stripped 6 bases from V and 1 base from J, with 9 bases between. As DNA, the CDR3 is TGTGCCAGCAGGCACAAGTGGAACACCGGGGAGCTGTTTTTT. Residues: CASRHKWNTGELFF.

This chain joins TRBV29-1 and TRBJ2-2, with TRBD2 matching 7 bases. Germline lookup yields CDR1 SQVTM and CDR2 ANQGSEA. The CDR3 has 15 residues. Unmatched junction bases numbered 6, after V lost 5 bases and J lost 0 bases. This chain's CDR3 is CSVSPGTTNTGELFF. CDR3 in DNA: TGCAGCGTTTCACCCGGGACTACGAACACCGGGGAGCTGTTTTTT.

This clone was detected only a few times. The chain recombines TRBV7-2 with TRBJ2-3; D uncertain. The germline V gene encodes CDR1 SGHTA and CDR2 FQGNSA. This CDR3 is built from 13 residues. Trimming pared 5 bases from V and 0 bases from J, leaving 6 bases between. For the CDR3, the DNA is TGTGCCAGCAGCCTTTCTAGCACAGATACGCAGTATTTT. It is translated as CASSLSSTDTQYF.

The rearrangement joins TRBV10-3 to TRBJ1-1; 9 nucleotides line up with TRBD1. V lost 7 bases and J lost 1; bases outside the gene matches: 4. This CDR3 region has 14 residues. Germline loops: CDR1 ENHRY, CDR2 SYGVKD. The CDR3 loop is CAITGTGRNTEAFF. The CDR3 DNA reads TGTGCCATCACCGGGACAGGGAGGAACACTGAAGCTTTCTTT.

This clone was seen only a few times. The CDR3 sequence: CASSLNGGSETQYF. In nucleotides, the CDR3 is TGTGCCAGCAGCTTAAACGGGGGGTCCGAGACCCAGTACTTC. The gene calls are TRBV7-2 and TRBJ2-5, with 7 bases that match TRBD2. There are 14 residues in the CDR3. Looked up from germline, CDR1 is SGHTA and CDR2 is FQGNSA. V was clipped by 2 bases and J by 5 bases; unmatched bases: 5.

CDR3 in amino acids: CASKRTVAEEAFF. The CDR3, as DNA: TGTGCCAGCAAGAGGACAGTCGCGGAAGAAGCTTTCTTT. The J gene is TRBJ1-1, the V gene TRBV6-5; TRBD1 might be the D (6 bases). Trimming cost V 7 bases and J 8 bases, with 17 bases left between them. Germline lookup yields CDR1 MNHEY and CDR2 SVGAGI. The length of the CDR3 is 13 residues.

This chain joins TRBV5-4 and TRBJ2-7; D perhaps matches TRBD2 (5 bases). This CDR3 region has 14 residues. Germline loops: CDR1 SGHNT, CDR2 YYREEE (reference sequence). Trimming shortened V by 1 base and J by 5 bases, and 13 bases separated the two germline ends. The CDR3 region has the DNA TGTGCCAGCAGCTTGAATGCCGGGAACCACGAGCAGTACTTC. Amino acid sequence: CASSLNAGNHEQYF.

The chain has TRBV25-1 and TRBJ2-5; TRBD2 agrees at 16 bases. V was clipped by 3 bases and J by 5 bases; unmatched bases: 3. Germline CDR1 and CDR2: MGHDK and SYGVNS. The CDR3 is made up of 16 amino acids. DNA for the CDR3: TGTGCCAGCAGTGAGGGGACTAGCGGGGGGGCGGAGACCCAGTACTTC. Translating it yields CASSEGTSGGAETQYF.

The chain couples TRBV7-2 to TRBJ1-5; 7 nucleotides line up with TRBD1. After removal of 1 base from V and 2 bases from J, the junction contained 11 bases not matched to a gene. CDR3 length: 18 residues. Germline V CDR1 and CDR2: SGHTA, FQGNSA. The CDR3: CASSLVVGWGQRNQPQHF. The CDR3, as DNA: TGTGCCAGCAGCTTAGTGGTTGGATGGGGACAGCGCAATCAGCCCCAGCATTTT.

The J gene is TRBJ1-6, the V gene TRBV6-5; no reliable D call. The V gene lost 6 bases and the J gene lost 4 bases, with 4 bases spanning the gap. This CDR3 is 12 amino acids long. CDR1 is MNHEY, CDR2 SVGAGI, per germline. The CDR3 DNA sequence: TGTGCCAGCAGCAGTTATAATTCACCCCTCCACTTT. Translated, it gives CASSSYNSPLHF.

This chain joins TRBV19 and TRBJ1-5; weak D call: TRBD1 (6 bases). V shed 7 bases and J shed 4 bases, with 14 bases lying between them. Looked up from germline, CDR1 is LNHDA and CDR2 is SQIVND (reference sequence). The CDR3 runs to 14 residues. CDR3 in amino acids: CASTSTGYNQPQHF. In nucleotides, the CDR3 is TGTGCCAGTACCTCGACAGGTTATAATCAGCCCCAGCATTTT. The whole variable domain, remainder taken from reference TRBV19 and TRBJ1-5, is DGGITQSPKYLFRKEGQNVTLSCEQNLNHDAMYWYRQDPGQGLRLIYYSQIVNDFQKGDIAEGYSVSREKKESFPLTVTSAQKNPTAFYLCASTSTGYNQPQHFGDGTRLSIL.

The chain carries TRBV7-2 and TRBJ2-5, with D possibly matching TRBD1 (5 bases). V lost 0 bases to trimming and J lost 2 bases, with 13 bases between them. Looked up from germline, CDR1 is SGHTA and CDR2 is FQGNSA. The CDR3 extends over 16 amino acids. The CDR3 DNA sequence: TGTGCCAGCAGCTTAGCGCCCAGGGCGATTCAAGAGACCCAGTACTTC. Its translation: CASSLAPRAIQETQYF.

CDR3 protein: CASSSRGTGDYGYTF. In DNA, the CDR3 is TGTGCCAGCAGCTCTCGTGGGACGGGGGACTATGGCTACACCTTC. This sequence joins TRBV11-2 and TRBJ1-2; D may be TRBD1 (5 bases). The germline V gene has CDR1 SGHAT and CDR2 FQNNGV. V was pared by 4 bases and J by 3 bases, with 15 bases between. CDR3 length: 15 residues.

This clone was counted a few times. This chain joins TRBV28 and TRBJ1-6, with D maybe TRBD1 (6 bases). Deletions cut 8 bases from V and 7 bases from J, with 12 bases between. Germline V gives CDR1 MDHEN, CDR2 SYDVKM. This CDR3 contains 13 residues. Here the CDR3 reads CASGAGANSPLHF. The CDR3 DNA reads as TGTGCCAGCGGGGCAGGGGCAAATTCACCCCTCCACTTT.

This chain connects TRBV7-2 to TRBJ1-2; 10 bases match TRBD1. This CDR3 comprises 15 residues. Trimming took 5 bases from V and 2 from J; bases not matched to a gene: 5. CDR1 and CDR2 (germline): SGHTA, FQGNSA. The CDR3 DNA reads TGTGCCAGCAGCCCCCAGGGACAGGGGAACTATGGCTACACCTTC. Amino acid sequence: CASSPQGQGNYGYTF.